This T cell receptor (beta chain) is from a study of shared clonotypes between healthy human individuals. Study-wide findings and caveats: In general, naive subsets displayed greater estimated richness than memory subsets did. Generation of non-shared clonotypes was less probable than generation of clonotypes shared by all four donors.

Note on this clone: Its matching antigen is unknown.

Naive CD8 cells were CD45RO-negative, positively selected for CCR7, excluding terminally differentiated effector memory CD45RA+ cells. The donor population consisted of healthy HIV-negative adults with no recent acute infections or vaccinations. Some clones are missing from TCRdb's copy, which holds only in-frame ones; the method was immunoSEQ multiplex PCR. The table lists around 600,000 clones, about 98% of them singletons. The ends lost 4 bases at V and 6 bases at J; junction bases unmatched: 8. The germline CDR1 and CDR2 sequences are LNHDA and SQIVND (reference sequence). The CDR3 runs to 16 residues.

This chain links TRBV19 with TRBJ2-1; TRBD2 matches 11 bases. The origin of this receptor is a man aged 25 to 40 in good health. Sequenced input: naive CD8+ T cells sorted from blood. The CDR3 DNA reads TGTGCCAGTAGTACCATCCTAGCGGGAGGCCTCAATGAGCAGTTCTTC. The encoded protein is CASSTILAGGLNEQFF.